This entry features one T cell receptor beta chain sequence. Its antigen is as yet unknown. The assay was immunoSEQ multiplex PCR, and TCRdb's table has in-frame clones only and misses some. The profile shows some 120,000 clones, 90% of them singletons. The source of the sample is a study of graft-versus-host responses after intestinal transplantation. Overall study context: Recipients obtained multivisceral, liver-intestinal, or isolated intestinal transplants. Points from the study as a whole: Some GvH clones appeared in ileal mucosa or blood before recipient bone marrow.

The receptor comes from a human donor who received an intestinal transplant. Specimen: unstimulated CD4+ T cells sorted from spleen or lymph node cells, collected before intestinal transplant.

The CDR3 reads CASSPPTDTQYF. The CDR3 DNA reads TGTGCCAGCTCACCCCCAACAGATACGCAGTATTTT. This sequence joins TRBV18 and TRBJ2-3; D call uncertain. CDR1 is KGHSH, CDR2 LQKENI, per germline. Trimming cost V 3 bases and J 3 bases, with 4 bases left between them. This CDR3 is 12 amino acids long.